The 5 T cell receptor beta chains below all came from one sample that was sequenced in a study of blood T cell repertoires in COVID-19. This table comes from immunoSEQ multiplex PCR, and its TCRdb copy is limited to in-frame clones, with some not included. The sample carries 370,000 or so clones, more than 70% recorded once. Sequences were obtained from PBMCs or T cells enriched from blood (not recorded which). Source of these receptors: a man in his thirties or forties who had recovered from COVID-19.

The V and J genes are TRBV10-3 and TRBJ2-4; unclear D gene. Germline lookup yields CDR1 ENHRY and CDR2 SYGVKD. This CDR3 is 15 amino acids long. Trimming removed 3 bases at V and 0 bases at J, with 9 bases between. The chain's CDR3 is CAISDELLAKNIQYF. DNA for the CDR3: TGTGCCATCAGTGACGAGCTATTAGCCAAAAACATTCAGTACTTC.

V usage is TRBV4-1 and J usage is TRBJ1-3; weak D call: TRBD1 (6 bases). Germline V gene sequence: CDR1 MGHRA, CDR2 YSYEKL. The CDR3 contains 17 residues. With 0 bases removed from V and 0 bases from J, the gap between germline ends came to 12 bases. CDR3 nucleotides: TGCGCCAGCAGCCAAGAAGCGCAGGGGCGCTCTGGAAACACCATATATTTT. Amino acid sequence: CASSQEAQGRSGNTIYF.

This clone was counted once. The chain employs TRBV18 and TRBJ2-3, with 8 bases identical to TRBD1. Per germline, CDR1 KGHSH and CDR2 LQKENI. The CDR3 runs 15 residues. V lost 6 bases to trimming and J lost 1 base; unmatched junction nucleotides: 6. CDR3 sequence: CASSPGQGRTDTQYF. In DNA form, the CDR3 reads TGTGCCAGCTCCCCCGGACAGGGACGCACAGATACGCAGTATTTT.

The CDR3 is CASTTAAGGYHEQYF. The CDR3 DNA reads as TGTGCCAGCACCACGGCGGCGGGGGGCTACCACGAGCAGTACTTC. This rearrangement joins TRBV2 to TRBJ2-7; 8 nucleotides agree with TRBD2. This CDR3 spans 15 amino acids. From germline, CDR1 is SNHLY and CDR2 FYNNEI. The trim removed 7 bases at V and 5 bases at J, leaving 13 bases unmatched.

This sequence joins TRBV27 and TRBJ1-5, with D unclear. CDR1 and CDR2 from the germline V gene are MNHEY and SMNVEV (reference sequence). The CDR3 is 11 residues long. V lost 6 bases, J lost 6 bases, and 6 bases lay in between. The CDR3 nucleotides are TGTGCCAGCAGGGTGCGTCAGCCCCAGCATTTT. Residues: CASRVRQPQHF.